This T cell receptor (beta chain) was recovered during a study of shared clonotypes between healthy human individuals. Study-level points and caveats: About 5% of naive CD4 clonotypes were shared across four donors.

V was pared by 4 bases and J by 5 bases, with 4 bases between. The germline gives CDR1 DFQATT, CDR2 SNEGSKA (reference sequence). The CDR3 runs to 10 residues. Assay used: immunoSEQ multiplex PCR; TCRdb lists only in-frame clones, some missing. The data hold around 2,000,000 clones, with about 95% observed a single time. CD8 cells classed as naive were CD45RO-negative and positively selected for CCR7, excluding terminally differentiated effector memory CD45RA+ cells. Comment on this clone: Its specificity is not known.

The chain couples TRBV20-1 to TRBJ2-3; D is uncertain. Sequenced: naive CD8+ T cells sorted from blood. The TCR comes from a man younger than 30 in good health. CDR3: CSAKRDTQYF. DNA of the CDR3: TGCAGTGCTAAGCGAGATACGCAGTATTTT.